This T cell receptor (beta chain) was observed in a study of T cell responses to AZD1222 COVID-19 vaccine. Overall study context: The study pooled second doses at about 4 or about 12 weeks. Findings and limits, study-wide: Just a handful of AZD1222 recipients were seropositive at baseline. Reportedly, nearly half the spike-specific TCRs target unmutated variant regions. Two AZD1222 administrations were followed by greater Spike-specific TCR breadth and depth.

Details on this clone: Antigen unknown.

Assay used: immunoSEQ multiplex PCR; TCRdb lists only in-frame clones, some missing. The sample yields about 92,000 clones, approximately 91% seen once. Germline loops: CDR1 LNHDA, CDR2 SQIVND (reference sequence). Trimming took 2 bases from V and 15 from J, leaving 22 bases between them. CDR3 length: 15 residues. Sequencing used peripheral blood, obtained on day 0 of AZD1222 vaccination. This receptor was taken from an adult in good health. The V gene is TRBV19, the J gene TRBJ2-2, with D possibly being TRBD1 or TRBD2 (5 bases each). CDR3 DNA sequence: TGTGCCAGTAGTATAATAGGGACCCCTACCCCGGGGATGTTTTTT. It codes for CASSIIGTPTPGMFF.